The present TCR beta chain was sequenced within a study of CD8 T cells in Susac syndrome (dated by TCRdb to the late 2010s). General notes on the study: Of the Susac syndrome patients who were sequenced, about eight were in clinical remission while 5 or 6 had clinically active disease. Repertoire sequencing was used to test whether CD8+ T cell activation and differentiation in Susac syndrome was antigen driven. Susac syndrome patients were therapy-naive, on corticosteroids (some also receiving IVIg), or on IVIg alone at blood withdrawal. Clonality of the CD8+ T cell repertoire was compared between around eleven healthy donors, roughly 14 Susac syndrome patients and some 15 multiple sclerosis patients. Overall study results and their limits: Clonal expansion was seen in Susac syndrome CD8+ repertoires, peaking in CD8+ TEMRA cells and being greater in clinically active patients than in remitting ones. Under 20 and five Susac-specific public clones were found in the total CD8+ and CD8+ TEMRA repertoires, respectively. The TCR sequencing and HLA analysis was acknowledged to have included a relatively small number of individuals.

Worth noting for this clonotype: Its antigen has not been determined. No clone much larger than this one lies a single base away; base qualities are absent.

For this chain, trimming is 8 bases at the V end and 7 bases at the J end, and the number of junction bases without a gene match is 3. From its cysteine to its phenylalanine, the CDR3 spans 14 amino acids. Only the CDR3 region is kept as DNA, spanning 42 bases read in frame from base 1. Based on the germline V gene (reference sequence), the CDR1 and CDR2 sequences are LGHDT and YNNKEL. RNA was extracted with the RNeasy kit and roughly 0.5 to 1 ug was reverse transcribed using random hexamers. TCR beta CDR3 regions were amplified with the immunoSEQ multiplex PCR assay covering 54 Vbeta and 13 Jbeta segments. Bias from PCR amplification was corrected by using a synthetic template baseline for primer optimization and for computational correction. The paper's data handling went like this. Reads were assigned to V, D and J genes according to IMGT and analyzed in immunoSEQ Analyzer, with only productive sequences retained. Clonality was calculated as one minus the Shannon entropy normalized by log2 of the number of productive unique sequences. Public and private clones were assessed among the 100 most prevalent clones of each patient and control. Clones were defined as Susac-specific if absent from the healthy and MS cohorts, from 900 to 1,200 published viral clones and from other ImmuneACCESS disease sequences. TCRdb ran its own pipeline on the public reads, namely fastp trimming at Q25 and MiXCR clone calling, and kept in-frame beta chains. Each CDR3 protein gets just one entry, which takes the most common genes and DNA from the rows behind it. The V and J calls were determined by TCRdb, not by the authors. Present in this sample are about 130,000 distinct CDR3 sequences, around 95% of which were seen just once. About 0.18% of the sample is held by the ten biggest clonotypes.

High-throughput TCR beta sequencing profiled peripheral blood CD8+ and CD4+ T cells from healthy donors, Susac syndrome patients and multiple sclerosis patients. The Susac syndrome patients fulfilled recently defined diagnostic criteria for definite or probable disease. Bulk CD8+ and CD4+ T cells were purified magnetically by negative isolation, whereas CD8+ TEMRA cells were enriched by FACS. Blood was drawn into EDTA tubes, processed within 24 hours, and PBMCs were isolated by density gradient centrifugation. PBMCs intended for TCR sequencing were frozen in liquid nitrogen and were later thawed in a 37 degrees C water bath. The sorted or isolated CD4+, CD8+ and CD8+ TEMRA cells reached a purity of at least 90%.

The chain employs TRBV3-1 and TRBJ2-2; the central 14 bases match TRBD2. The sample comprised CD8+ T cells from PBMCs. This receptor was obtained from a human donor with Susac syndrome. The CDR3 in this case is CASGGTSGGGELFF. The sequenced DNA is TGTGCCAGCGGCGGGACTAGCGGGGGCGGGGAGCTGTTTTTT.